Included here is one T cell receptor beta chain sequence, with context. At one boundary the junction diverges from the germline segment, which might be a read error. The CDR3 sequence is 12 residues long. Germline CDR1 SGHKS, CDR2 YYEKEE (reference sequence). This entry is derived from a study of Graves' ophthalmopathy and Graves' hyperthyroidism. Amplification of the TCR beta CDR3 regions used RNA transcripts (as template). The first round was an RT-PCR with HTBI primers, and the second round was a multiplex PCR. TCRdb re-derived calls from the multiplex PCR reads in MiXCR, one entry per CDR3 protein. The sample lists almost 750,000 distinct CDR3 sequences, 35% to 50% seen once, with 44% in the top ten. PBMCs were obtained from roughly 9.7 ml of fresh peripheral blood.

Sequencing used peripheral blood. The chain employs TRBV5-5 and TRBJ1-2; D is uncertain. The receptor's source is an adult man with Graves' ophthalmopathy. The CDR3 nucleotides read TGTGCCAGCAGCGAGAGGAACTATGGCAACACCTTC. Translation gives CASSERNYGNTF.